These 20 T cell receptor beta chains were sequenced from one sample in a study of blood T cell repertoires in COVID-19. Profiling relied on immunoSEQ multiplex PCR, and the TCRdb table lists in-frame clones only, not all of them. This table has approximately 150,000 clones, about nine tenths appearing once. Sequencing was performed on peripheral blood. All receptors derive from a woman in her fifties or sixties with acute or convalescent COVID-19.

The chain carries TRBV5-8 and TRBJ2-5; 14 positions match TRBD2. Germline trimming cut 0 bases from V and 1 base from J; bases unmatched to any gene: 8. The germline V gene encodes CDR1 SGHTS and CDR2 YDEGEE. The CDR3 consists of 19 residues. CDR3 sequence: CASSLGGGLAGVPQETQYF. The CDR3, as DNA: TGTGCCAGCAGCTTGGGAGGGGGACTAGCGGGAGTCCCCCAAGAGACCCAGTACTTC.

Only a few counts were recorded for this clone. The chain carries TRBV10-3 and TRBJ1-5, with D unresolved. The CDR3 is made up of 13 amino acids. V lost 6 bases to trimming and J lost 5 bases, with 11 bases between them. CDR1 is ENHRY, CDR2 SYGVKD, per germline. The CDR3 DNA follows: TGTGCCATCAGAGGAGGGATGGATCAGCCCCAGCATTTT. The encoded protein is CAIRGGMDQPQHF.

V gene TRBV5-1 combines with J gene TRBJ1-4; 7 bases are a match to TRBD1. The germline V gene encodes CDR1 SGHRS and CDR2 YFSETQ. The CDR3 has 16 amino acids. V lost 4 bases and J lost 0; bases outside the gene matches: 6. CDR3 sequence reads: CASSTGQTTTNEKLFF. Written as DNA, the CDR3 is TGCGCCAGCAGCACGGGACAGACCACAACTAATGAAAAACTGTTTTTT.

V usage is TRBV11-2 and J usage is TRBJ2-7; D ambiguous. Per the germline V gene, CDR1 is SGHAT and CDR2 is FQNNGV. V lost 1 base, J lost 0 bases, and 7 bases lay in between. This CDR3 is built from 14 residues. CDR3 DNA: TGTGCCAGCAGCTTAGCGCCGAGCTCCTACGAGCAGTACTTC. It is translated as CASSLAPSSYEQYF.

The chain couples TRBV12-3 or TRBV12-4 to TRBJ1-1, with a possible D match to TRBD1 (5 bases). The V gene lost 9 bases and the J gene lost 0 bases, with 8 bases spanning the gap. This CDR3 spans 12 amino acids. Here the CDR3 DNA reads TGTGCCAGTTCAGGGTTGAACACTGAAGCTTTCTTT. Translation gives CASSGLNTEAFF.

The chain joins TRBV20-1 to TRBJ2-5; D is possibly TRBD1 (5 bases). Trimming pared 3 bases from V and 5 bases from J, leaving 16 bases between. The CDR3 runs to 14 residues. Germline lookup yields CDR1 DFQATT and CDR2 SNEGSKA (reference sequence). The CDR3 DNA reads as TGCAGTGCTAGTATACCCCAGGGAACGGAGACCCAGTACTTC. Translation gives CSASIPQGTETQYF.

The V gene is TRBV10-3, the J gene TRBJ2-5; D possibly corresponds to TRBD1 (6 bases). V dropped 5 bases and J dropped 5 bases, with 15 bases sitting between them. Germline assignment: CDR1 ENHRY and CDR2 SYGVKD. CDR3 length: 14 amino acids. The CDR3 spells CAISLQGNTETQYF. CDR3 DNA sequence: TGTGCCATCAGTTTACAGGGAAATACGGAGACCCAGTACTTC.

The chain links TRBV25-1 to TRBJ2-3; 8 nucleotides line up with TRBD2. V lost 6 bases and J lost 1; bases outside the gene matches: 3. This CDR3 is 14 amino acids long. Looked up from germline, CDR1 is MGHDK and CDR2 is SYGVNS. Here the CDR3 reads CASSLTSGTDTQYF. The CDR3 nucleotides are TGTGCCAGCAGCCTGACTAGCGGCACAGATACGCAGTATTTT. Looking up the rest from reference TRBV25-1 and TRBJ2-3 gives the full variable domain: EADIYQTPRYLVIGTGKKITLECSQTMGHDKMYWYQQDPGMELHLIHYSYGVNSTEKGDLSSESTVSRIRTEHFPLTLESARPSHTSQYLCASSLTSGTDTQYFGPGTRLTVL.

The rearrangement uses TRBV27 and TRBJ2-1, with 11 bases lining up with TRBD2. The CDR3 contains 18 residues. Germline V CDR1 and CDR2: MNHEY, SMNVEV (reference sequence). V dropped 1 base and J dropped 8; count of bases not matched to a gene: 13. Here the CDR3 DNA reads TGTGCCAGCAGTTTATTTGGTCCTTTAGCGGGAGGGCTCTATGAGCAGTTCTTC. It is translated as CASSLFGPLAGGLYEQFF.

This chain links TRBV6-5 with TRBJ1-2, with TRBD1 matching over 9 bases. The CDR3 is 13 amino acids. The V gene end was trimmed by 5 bases and the J gene end by 8 bases; junction bases not matched to a gene: 6. The germline V gene has CDR1 MNHEY and CDR2 SVGAGI. The DNA of the CDR3 is TGTGCCAGCAGTCGGACAGGGGTTAAGGGCTACACCTTC. It is translated as CASSRTGVKGYTF.

The rearrangement joins TRBV6-2 or TRBV6-3 to TRBJ1-4, with 12 bases lining up with TRBD1. With V trimmed by 1 base and J by 7 bases, 7 bases remained unmatched. CDR3 length equals 17 residues. Germline loops: CDR1 MNHEY, CDR2 SVGEGT. Written as DNA, the CDR3 is TGTGCCAGCAGTTACTGGACGGGGACAGGGGGCGGTGAAAAACTGTTTTTT. Protein: CASSYWTGTGGGEKLFF.

The genes are TRBV3-1 (or the pseudogene TRBV3-2) and TRBJ1-6; weak D call: TRBD1 (5 bases). Trimming pared 4 bases from V and 8 bases from J, leaving 15 bases between. The CDR3 has 15 amino acids. Germline assignment: CDR1 LGHDT and CDR2 YNNKEL (reference sequence). In nucleotides, the CDR3 is TGTGCCAGCAGCCCGGGGGGGAGCGGGCATTCACCCCTCCACTTT. Protein product: CASSPGGSGHSPLHF.

The genes are TRBV2 and TRBJ2-7; D ambiguous. The CDR3 loop spans 11 amino acids. Trimming took 5 bases from V and 1 from J, leaving 3 bases between them. The germline gives CDR1 SNHLY, CDR2 FYNNEI. CDR3: CASSPSYEQYF. The CDR3 bases are TGTGCCAGCAGTCCGTCCTACGAGCAGTACTTC. Drawing the rest from reference TRBV2 and TRBJ2-7, the complete variable domain is EPEVTQTPSHQVTQMGQEVILRCVPISNHLYFYWYRQILGQKVEFLVSFYNNEISEKSEIFDDQFSVERPDGSNFTLKIRSTKLEDSAMYFCASSPSYEQYFGPGTRLTVT.

The rearrangement joins TRBV5-1 to TRBJ1-1, with 8 bases identical to TRBD1. V shed 7 bases, J shed 5 bases, and the junction held 1 base outside the gene matches. Germline CDR1 SGHRS, CDR2 YFSETQ. The CDR3 is made up of 11 amino acids. CDR3 in DNA: TGCGCCAGCCACAGGGGGACTGAAGCTTTCTTT. This sequence encodes CASHRGTEAFF.

This CDR3 reads CASSSDRGRTGELFF. The CDR3, as DNA: TGTGCCAGCAGTTCCGACAGGGGGCGAACCGGGGAGCTGTTTTTT. The gene calls are TRBV6-5 and TRBJ2-2; 10 bases agree with TRBD1. The germline CDR1 and CDR2 sequences are MNHEY and SVGAGI. V shed 4 bases and J 5 bases; nucleotides not matched to a gene: 4. The CDR3 runs to 15 residues.

The genes are TRBV6-1 and TRBJ1-1, with no clear D. The germline gives CDR1 MNHNS, CDR2 SASEGT. The V gene lost 2 bases and the J gene lost 11 bases, with 15 bases spanning the gap. CDR3 length: 13 residues. The CDR3 coding sequence is TGTGCCAGCAGTGAATCTGGCCGACACTTGGCTTTCTTT. Translation gives CASSESGRHLAFF.

The V gene is TRBV5-1, the J gene TRBJ1-3, with 9 bases fitting TRBD1. CDR3 length equals 14 residues. The V gene end was trimmed by 3 bases and the J gene end by 8 bases; junction bases not matched to a gene: 6. The germline V gene has CDR1 SGHRS and CDR2 YFSETQ. The CDR3 DNA is TGCGCCAGCAGCTGGACAGGGGACGAAGACACCATATATTTT. Amino acid sequence: CASSWTGDEDTIYF.

This chain links TRBV1 with TRBJ2-1; TRBD1 was called by the table and not checked on the DNA. TRBV1 has pseudogene status. The CDR3 runs 16 residues. The CDR3 bases are TGCACCAGCAGCCCCAAGGATAGGACAGGGGGCAATGAGCAGTTCTTC. It encodes CTSSPKDRTGGNEQFF.

By its share, this clone is medium-sized. The chain employs TRBV6-6 and TRBJ1-1; D gene ambiguous. The germline gives CDR1 MNHNY, CDR2 SVGAGI (reference sequence). Trimming left V 0 bases short and J 0 bases short, with 8 bases between. CDR3 length equals 15 residues. CDR3 residues: CASSYSMSMNTEAFF. CDR3 nucleotides: TGTGCCAGCAGTTACTCGATGAGCATGAACACTGAAGCTTTCTTT.

V gene TRBV2 combines with J gene TRBJ2-7, with D possibly being TRBD1 (6 bases). V shed 5 bases and J shed 6 bases, with 20 bases lying between them. Germline-derived CDR1 and CDR2 are SNHLY and FYNNEI. This CDR3 contains 15 residues. This CDR3 is CASSTFLFQGTEQYF. CDR3 DNA sequence: TGTGCCAGCAGTACCTTCTTATTCCAGGGGACCGAGCAGTACTTC.